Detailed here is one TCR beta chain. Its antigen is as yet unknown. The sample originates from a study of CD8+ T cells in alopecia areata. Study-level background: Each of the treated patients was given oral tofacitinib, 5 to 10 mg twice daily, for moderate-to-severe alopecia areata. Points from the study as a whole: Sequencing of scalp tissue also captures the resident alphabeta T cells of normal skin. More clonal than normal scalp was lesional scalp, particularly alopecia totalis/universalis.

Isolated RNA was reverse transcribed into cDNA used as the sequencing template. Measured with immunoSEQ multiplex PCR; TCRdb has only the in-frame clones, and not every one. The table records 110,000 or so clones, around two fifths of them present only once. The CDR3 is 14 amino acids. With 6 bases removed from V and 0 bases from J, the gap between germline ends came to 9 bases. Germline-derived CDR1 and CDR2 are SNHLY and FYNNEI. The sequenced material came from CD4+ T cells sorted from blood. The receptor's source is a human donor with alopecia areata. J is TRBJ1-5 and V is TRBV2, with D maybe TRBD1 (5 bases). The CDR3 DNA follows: TGTGCCAGCAGGCGGGACGATAGCAATCAGCCCCAGCATTTT. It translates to CASRRDDSNQPQHF.